Listed here are 8 T cell receptor beta chains from one sample, sequenced in a study of T cell changes during pregnancy in multiple sclerosis. Repertoires were generated with immunoSEQ multiplex PCR, while TCRdb's copy carries only in-frame clones and drops some. Here the sample spans about 45,000 clones, about nine tenths being singletons. The specimen comprised CD4+ T cells from peripheral blood mononuclear cells, sampled in the third trimester of pregnancy. These receptors all come from a female donor with multiple sclerosis, enrolled in a pregnancy study.

The chain joins TRBV18 to TRBJ1-1; D perhaps matches TRBD1 (5 bases). Germline V gene data show CDR1 as KGHSH and CDR2 as LQKENI. Deletions cut 2 bases from V and 2 bases from J, with 6 bases between. The CDR3 covers 13 residues. The CDR3 DNA reads TGTGCCAGCTCACCAGGGGCTAACACTGAAGCTTTCTTT. Translated: CASSPGANTEAFF. The full variable domain, with the rest looked up from reference TRBV18 and TRBJ1-1, is NAGVMQNPRHLVRRRGQEARLRCSPMKGHSHVYWYRQLPEEGLKFMVYLQKENIIDESGMPKERFSAEFPKEGPSILRIQQVVRGDSAAYFCASSPGANTEAFFGQGTRLTVV.

The V call is TRBV19, the J call TRBJ2-1, with TRBD2 matching over 11 bases. V lost 7 bases, J lost 6 bases, and 2 bases stayed unmatched. Germline V gives CDR1 LNHDA, CDR2 SQIVND (reference sequence). The CDR3 spans 13 residues. As DNA, the CDR3 is TGTGCCAGTATTCTAGCGGGAGGCAATGAGCAGTTCTTC. Translation: CASILAGGNEQFF.

The chain is built from TRBV7-2 and TRBJ1-2, with 9 bases that match TRBD1. CDR1 is SGHTA, CDR2 FQGNSA, per germline. Germline trimming cut 5 bases from V and 2 bases from J; bases unmatched to any gene: 9. This CDR3 contains 16 residues. The CDR3 sequence: CASSPSGTGPNYGYTF. DNA of the CDR3: TGTGCCAGCAGCCCGTCCGGGACAGGGCCGAACTATGGCTACACCTTC.

The chain uses TRBV5-1 and TRBJ2-1, with 10 bases fitting TRBD2. Unmatched junction bases numbered 3, after V lost 0 bases and J lost 6 bases. Germline lookup yields CDR1 SGHRS and CDR2 YFSETQ. This CDR3 has 15 residues. CDR3 region: CASSLGAGGINEQFF. The CDR3 DNA reads TGCGCCAGCAGCTTGGGAGCGGGAGGGATCAATGAGCAGTTCTTC.

This clone was counted a single time. The chain uses TRBV18 and TRBJ1-1; a possible D gene is TRBD1 (5 bases). The germline V and J ends were trimmed by 6 bases and 5 bases, with 16 bases remaining between them. The length of the CDR3 is 14 residues. Germline assignment: CDR1 KGHSH and CDR2 LQKENI. The CDR3 bases are TGTGCCAGCTCCCCAGCGGCTAAGGGGACTGAAGCTTTCTTT. Translating gives CASSPAAKGTEAFF.

The rearrangement uses TRBV7-2 and TRBJ2-6, with D unclear. V was clipped by 3 bases and J by 2 bases, with 8 bases between them. CDR1 and CDR2 from the germline V gene are SGHTA and FQGNSA. This CDR3 contains 15 residues. The CDR3 nucleotides read TGTGCCAGCAGCTTCTGGTTAGCTGGGGCCAACGTCCTGACTTTC. Its translation: CASSFWLAGANVLTF.

This clone was observed once. The chain recombines TRBV27 with TRBJ1-2, with D possibly TRBD1 on 5 matching bases. The CDR3 loop spans 14 amino acids. Germline V gene data show CDR1 as MNHEY and CDR2 as SMNVEV (reference sequence). Trimming took 8 bases from V and 0 from J, leaving 13 bases between them. CDR3 nucleotide sequence: TGTGCCAGCTGGGACTTCCAAGCTAACTATGGCTACACCTTC. Translation gives CASWDFQANYGYTF.

About this clone: One end of the junction is discordant with germline, which a read error may explain. The CDR3 DNA reads TGCGCCAGCAGCTTGTATGAGGGGGTCGGGCACTCTTTT. As protein: CASSLYEGVGHSF. The gene calls are TRBV5-1 and TRBJ2-2, with D possibly being TRBD1 (6 bases). Looked up from germline, CDR1 is SGHRS and CDR2 is YFSETQ. The CDR3 is made up of 13 amino acids. Complete variable domain (other parts from reference TRBV5-1 and TRBJ2-2): KAGVTQTPRYLIKTRGQQVTLSCSPISGHRSVSWYQQTPGQGLQFLFEYFSETQRNKGNFPGRFSGRQFSNSRSEMNVSTLELGDSALYLCASSLYEGVGHSFGEGSRLTVL.